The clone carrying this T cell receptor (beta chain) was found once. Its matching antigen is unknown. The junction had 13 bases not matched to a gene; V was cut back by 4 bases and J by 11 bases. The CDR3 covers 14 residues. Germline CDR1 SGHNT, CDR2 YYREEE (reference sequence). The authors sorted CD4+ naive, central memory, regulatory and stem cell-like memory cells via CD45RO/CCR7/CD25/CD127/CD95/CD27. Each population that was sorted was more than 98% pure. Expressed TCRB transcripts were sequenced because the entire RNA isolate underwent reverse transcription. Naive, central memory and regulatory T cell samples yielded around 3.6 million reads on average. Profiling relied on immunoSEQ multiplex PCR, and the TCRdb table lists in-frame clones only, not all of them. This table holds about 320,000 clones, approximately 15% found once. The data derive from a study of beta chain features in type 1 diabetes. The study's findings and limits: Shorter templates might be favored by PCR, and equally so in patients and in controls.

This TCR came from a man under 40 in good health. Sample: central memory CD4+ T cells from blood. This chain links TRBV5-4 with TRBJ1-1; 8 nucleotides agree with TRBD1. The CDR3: CASSAIDRGREAFF. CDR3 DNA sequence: TGTGCCAGCAGCGCGATTGACAGGGGCCGGGAGGCTTTCTTT.